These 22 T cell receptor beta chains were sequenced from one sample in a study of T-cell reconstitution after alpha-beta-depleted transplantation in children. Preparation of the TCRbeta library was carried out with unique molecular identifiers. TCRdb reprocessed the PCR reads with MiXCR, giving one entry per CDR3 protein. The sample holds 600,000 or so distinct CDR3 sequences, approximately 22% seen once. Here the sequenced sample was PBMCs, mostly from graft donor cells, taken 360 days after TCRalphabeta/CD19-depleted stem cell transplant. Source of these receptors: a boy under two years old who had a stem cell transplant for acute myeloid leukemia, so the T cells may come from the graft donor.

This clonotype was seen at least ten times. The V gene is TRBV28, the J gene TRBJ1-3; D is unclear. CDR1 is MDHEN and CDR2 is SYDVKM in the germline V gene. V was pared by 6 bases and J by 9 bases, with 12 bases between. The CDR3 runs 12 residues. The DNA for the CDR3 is TGTGCCAGCAGCCCCGGACCCAGCACCATATATTTT. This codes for CASSPGPSTIYF.

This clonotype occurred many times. For the CDR3, the DNA is TGTGCCAGCAGGGGTCTCCGTAGGGGGCTAGGGGAAAAACTGTTTTTT. Encoded protein: CASRGLRRGLGEKLFF. The genes are TRBV25-1 and TRBJ1-4, with 7 bases fitting TRBD1. CDR1 and CDR2 (germline): MGHDK, SYGVNS. The V gene end was trimmed by 6 bases and the J gene end by 8 bases; junction bases not matched to a gene: 15. CDR3 length: 16 residues.

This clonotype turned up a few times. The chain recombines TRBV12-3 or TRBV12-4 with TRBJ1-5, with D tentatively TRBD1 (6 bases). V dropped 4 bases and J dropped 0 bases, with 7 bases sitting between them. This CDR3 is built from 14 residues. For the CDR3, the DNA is TGTGCCAGCAGTTGGGGGCGTAGCAATCAGCCCCAGCATTTT. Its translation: CASSWGRSNQPQHF.

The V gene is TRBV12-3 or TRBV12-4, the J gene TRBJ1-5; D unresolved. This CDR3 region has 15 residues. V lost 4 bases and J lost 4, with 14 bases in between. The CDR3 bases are TGTGCCAGCAGTTCCCGCTGGGAGGGTAATCAGCCCCAGCATTTT. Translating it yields CASSSRWEGNQPQHF.

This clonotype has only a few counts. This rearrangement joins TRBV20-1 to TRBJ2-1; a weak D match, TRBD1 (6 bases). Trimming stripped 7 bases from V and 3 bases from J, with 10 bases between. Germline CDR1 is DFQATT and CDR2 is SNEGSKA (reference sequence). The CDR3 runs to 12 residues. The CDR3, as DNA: TGCAGTGTCGGGACATACTACAATGAGCAGTTCTTC. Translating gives CSVGTYYNEQFF.

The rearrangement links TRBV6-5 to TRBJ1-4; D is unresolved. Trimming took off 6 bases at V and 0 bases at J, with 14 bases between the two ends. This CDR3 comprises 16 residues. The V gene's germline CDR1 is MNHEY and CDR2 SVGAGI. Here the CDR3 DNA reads TGTGCCAGCAGGGCGCCGGGAGTCACAACTAATGAAAAACTGTTTTTT. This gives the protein CASRAPGVTTNEKLFF.

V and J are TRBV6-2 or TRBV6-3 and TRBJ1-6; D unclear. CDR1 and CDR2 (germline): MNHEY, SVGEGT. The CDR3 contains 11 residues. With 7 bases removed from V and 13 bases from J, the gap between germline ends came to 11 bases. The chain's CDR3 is CASTADFPLHF. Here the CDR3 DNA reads TGTGCCAGCACCGCGGACTTTCCCCTCCACTTT.

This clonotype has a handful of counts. DNA of the CDR3: TGCAGCGTTGGGGTAGCGGGGGGTTCGGATACGCAGTATTTT. Protein sequence: CSVGVAGGSDTQYF. This chain uses TRBV29-1 with TRBJ2-3; 10 positions match TRBD2. J lost 6 bases, V lost 4 bases, and 7 bases had no gene match. The germline gives CDR1 SQVTM, CDR2 ANQGSEA. The CDR3 length is 14 residues.

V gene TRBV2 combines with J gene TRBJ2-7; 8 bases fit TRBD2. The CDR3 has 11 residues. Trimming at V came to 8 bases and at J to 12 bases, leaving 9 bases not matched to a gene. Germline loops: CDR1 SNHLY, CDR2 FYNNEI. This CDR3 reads CASRVAGRVYV. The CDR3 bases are TGTGCCAGCCGGGTAGCGGGGAGGGTGTACGTC.

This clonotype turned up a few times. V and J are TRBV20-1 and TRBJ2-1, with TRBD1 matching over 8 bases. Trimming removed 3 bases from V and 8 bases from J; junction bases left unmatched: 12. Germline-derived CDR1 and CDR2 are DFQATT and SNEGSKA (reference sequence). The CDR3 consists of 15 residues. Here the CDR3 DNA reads TGCAGTGCTAGCGGACGCGGTCAGGGGGCTTATGAGCAGTTCTTC. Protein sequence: CSASGRGQGAYEQFF.

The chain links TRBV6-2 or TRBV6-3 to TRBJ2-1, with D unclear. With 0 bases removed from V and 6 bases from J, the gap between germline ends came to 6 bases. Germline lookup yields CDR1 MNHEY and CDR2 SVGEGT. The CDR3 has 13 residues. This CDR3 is CASSYSTFNEQFF. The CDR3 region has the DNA TGTGCCAGCAGTTACTCGACTTTCAATGAGCAGTTCTTC.

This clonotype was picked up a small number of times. DNA for the CDR3: TGCAGTGCTAGACCTATGACGGGACCGCTGTTCTTC. Its translation: CSARPMTGPLFF. The chain carries TRBV20-1 and TRBJ2-1, with D perhaps TRBD1 or TRBD2 (5 bases each). The CDR3 spans 12 residues. In germline, CDR1 is DFQATT, CDR2 SNEGSKA (reference sequence). V gave up 2 bases and J gave up 15 bases, with 17 bases separating them.

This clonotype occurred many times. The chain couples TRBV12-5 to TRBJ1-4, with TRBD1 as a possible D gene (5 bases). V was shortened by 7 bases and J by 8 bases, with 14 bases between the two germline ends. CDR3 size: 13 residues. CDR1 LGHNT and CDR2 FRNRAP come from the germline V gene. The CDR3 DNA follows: TGTGCTAGTGCCCGAGGGACGGTCGAAAAACTGTTTTTT. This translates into CASARGTVEKLFF.

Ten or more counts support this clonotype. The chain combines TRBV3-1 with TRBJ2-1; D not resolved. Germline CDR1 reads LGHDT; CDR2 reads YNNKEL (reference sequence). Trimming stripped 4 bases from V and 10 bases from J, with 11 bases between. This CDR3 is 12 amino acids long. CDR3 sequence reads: CASSPGRWEQFF. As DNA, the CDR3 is TGTGCCAGCAGCCCAGGAAGGTGGGAGCAGTTCTTC.

The CDR3 DNA follows: TGTGCCAGCACCTCCCTTACTGTAGCCCACACCGGGGAGCTGTTTTTT. It encodes CASTSLTVAHTGELFF. The V call is TRBV5-5, the J call TRBJ2-2; unclear D gene. V was shortened by 6 bases and J by 3 bases, with 18 bases between the two germline ends. The CDR3 covers 16 residues. CDR1 is SGHKS, CDR2 YYEKEE, per germline (reference sequence).

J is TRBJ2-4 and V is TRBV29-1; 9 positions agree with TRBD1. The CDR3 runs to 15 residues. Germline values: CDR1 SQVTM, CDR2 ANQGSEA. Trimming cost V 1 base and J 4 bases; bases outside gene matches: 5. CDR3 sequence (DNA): TGCAGCGTTGAAGGAGGGACAGGGAAGAAAAACATTCAGTACTTC. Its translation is CSVEGGTGKKNIQYF. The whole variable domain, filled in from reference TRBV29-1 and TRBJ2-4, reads SAVISQKPSRDICQRGTSLTIQCQVDSQVTMMFWYRQQPGQSLTLIATANQGSEATYESGFVIDKFPISRPNLTFSTLTVSNMSPEDSSIYLCSVEGGTGKKNIQYFGAGTRLSVL.

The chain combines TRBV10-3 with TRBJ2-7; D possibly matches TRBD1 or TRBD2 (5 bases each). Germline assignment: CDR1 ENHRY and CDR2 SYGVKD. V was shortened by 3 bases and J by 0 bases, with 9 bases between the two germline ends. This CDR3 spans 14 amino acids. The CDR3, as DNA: TGTGCCATCAGTGATGAGGGGTCCTCCTACGAGCAGTACGTC. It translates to CAISDEGSSYEQYV.

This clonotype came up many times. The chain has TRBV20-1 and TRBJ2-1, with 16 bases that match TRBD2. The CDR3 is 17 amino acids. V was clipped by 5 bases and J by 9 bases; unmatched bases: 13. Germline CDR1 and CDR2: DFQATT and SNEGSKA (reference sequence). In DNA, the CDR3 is TGCAGTGCTTCCGGGACTAGCGGGGGGGTAGCACCCGTTGAGCAGTTCTTC. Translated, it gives CSASGTSGGVAPVEQFF.

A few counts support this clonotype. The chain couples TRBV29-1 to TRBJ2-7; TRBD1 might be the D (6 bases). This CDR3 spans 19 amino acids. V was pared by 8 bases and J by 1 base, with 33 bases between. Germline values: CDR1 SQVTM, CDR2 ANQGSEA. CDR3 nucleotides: TGCAGCCGTGGGGCCCTTACATCTGTACAGGGATCGAGATCCTACGAGCAGTACGTC. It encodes CSRGALTSVQGSRSYEQYV.

CDR3 amino acids: CAISDSVAGQGANEQFF. The CDR3 DNA is TGTGCCATCAGTGATAGTGTTGCCGGACAGGGGGCAAATGAGCAGTTCTTC. The genes are TRBV10-3 and TRBJ2-1; the match to TRBD1 covers 11 bases. The CDR3 has 17 amino acids. Trimming at V came to 3 bases and at J to 7 bases, leaving 11 bases not matched to a gene. Germline CDR1 is ENHRY and CDR2 is SYGVKD.

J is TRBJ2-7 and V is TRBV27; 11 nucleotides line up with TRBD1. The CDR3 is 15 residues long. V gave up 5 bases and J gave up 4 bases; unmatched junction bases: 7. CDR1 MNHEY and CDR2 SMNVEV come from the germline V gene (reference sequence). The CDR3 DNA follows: TGTGCCAGCAGTCGCGGGACAGGGGGGGGATACGAGCAGTACTTC. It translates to CASSRGTGGGYEQYF.

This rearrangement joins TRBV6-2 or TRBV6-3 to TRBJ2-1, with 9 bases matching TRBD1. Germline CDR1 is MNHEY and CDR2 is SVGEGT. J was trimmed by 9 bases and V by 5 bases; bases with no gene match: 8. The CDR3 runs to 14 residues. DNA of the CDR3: TGTGCCAGCAGTAGGGACAGGGTAGGGGGTGAGCAGTTCTTC. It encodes CASSRDRVGGEQFF.